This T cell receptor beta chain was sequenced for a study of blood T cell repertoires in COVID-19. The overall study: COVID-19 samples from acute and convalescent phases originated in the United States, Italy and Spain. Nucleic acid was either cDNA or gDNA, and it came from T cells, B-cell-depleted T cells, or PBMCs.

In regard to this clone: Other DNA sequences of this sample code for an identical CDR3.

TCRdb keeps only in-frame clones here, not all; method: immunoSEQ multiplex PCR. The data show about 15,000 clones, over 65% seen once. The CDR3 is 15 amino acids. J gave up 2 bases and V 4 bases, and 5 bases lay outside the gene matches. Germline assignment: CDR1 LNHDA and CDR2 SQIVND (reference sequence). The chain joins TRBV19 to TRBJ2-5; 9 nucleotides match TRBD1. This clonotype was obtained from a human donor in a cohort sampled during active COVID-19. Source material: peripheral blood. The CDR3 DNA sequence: TGTGCCAGTAGTAGGGGGACAGGGTTTCAAGAGACCCAGTACTTC. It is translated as CASSRGTGFQETQYF.